These T cell receptor beta chains were read from a single sample in a study of beta chain features in type 1 diabetes. Assay used: immunoSEQ multiplex PCR; TCRdb lists only in-frame clones, some missing. This repertoire shows 900,000 or so clones, roughly 15% found once; its top ten account for around 0.02%. Source material: naive CD4+ T cells from blood. The source is a woman aged 18-30 years in good health. Each CDR3 is given with its conserved first and last residue. The D gene is left open where the match is weak. Size values are once, few and many counts, or a class for expanded clones, and some rows have none.

V: TRBV13; J: TRBJ2-7; D: TRBD2; size: -; DNA: TGTGCCAGCAGCCTCAACTTGGGGACTAGGATCTACGAGCAGTACTTC; CDR3: CASSLNLGTRIYEQYF
V: TRBV9; J: TRBJ2-1; D: -; size: few; DNA: TGTGCCAGCAGCGTAGCTATGGATGAGCAGTTCTTC; CDR3: CASSVAMDEQFF
V: TRBV28; J: TRBJ1-2; D: -; size: few; DNA: TGTGCCAGCAGTTCCCAGGGTTATGGCTACACCTTC; CDR3: CASSSQGYGYTF
V: TRBV9; J: TRBJ2-3; D: -; size: few; DNA: TGTGCCAGCAGCGTAACCCCTCTATTCGCAGATACGCAGTATTTT; CDR3: CASSVTPLFADTQYF
V: TRBV2; J: TRBJ2-7; D: -; size: few; DNA: TGTGCCAGCAACCCAGCCGGAACCGCCTACGAGCAGTACTTC; CDR3: CASNPAGTAYEQYF
V: TRBV7-6; J: TRBJ2-1; D: -; size: -; DNA: TGTGCCAGCAGCAACGGCGGACCTTACAATGAGCAGTTCTTC; CDR3: CASSNGGPYNEQFF
V: TRBV10-3; J: TRBJ2-3; D: -; size: many; DNA: TGTGCCATCAGGGTCGGCACAGATACGCAGTATTTT; CDR3: CAIRVGTDTQYF
V: TRBV7-2; J: TRBJ2-5; D: -; size: -; DNA: TGTGCCAGCAGCTTAGCGCTAGAGACCCAGTACTTC; CDR3: CASSLALETQYF
V: TRBV5-4; J: TRBJ1-1; D: -; size: -; DNA: TGTGCCAGCAGACAGGAATGGAACACTGAAGCTTTCTTT; CDR3: CASRQEWNTEAFF
V: TRBV19; J: TRBJ1-2; D: TRBD1; size: few; DNA: TGTGCCAGTAGTCCAAGGACAGGAAGCAATGGCTACACCTTC; CDR3: CASSPRTGSNGYTF
V: TRBV28; J: TRBJ2-7; D: -; size: few; DNA: TGTGCCACCCGGGGGTTTTACGAGCAGTACTTC; CDR3: CATRGFYEQYF
V: TRBV4-2; J: TRBJ2-7; D: -; size: -; DNA: TGTGCCAGCAGCCAAGACAGGTTGGGAAACGAGCAGTACTTC; CDR3: CASSQDRLGNEQYF
V: TRBV10-3; J: TRBJ2-1; D: TRBD2; size: -; DNA: TGTGCCATCAGTGAGTCAGGGACTATAAACAATGAGCAGTTCTTC; CDR3: CAISESGTINNEQFF
V: TRBV18; J: TRBJ2-7; D: TRBD2; size: few; DNA: TGTGCCAGCTCACGGGCTAGCGGAACTTACGAGCAGTACTTC; CDR3: CASSRASGTYEQYF
V: TRBV18; J: TRBJ2-1; D: -; size: few; DNA: TGTGCCAGCTCCCGGGACTTCGGCAACAATGAGCAGTTCTTC; CDR3: CASSRDFGNNEQFF
V: TRBV27; J: TRBJ2-5; D: TRBD2; size: few; DNA: TGTGCCAGCAGTTCACAGACTAGCGGGAGGGCCAGGGAGACCCAGTACTTC; CDR3: CASSSQTSGRARETQYF
V: TRBV19; J: TRBJ1-2; D: -; size: -; DNA: TGTGCCAGTAGTATTTTGGACGGACTAAATGGCTACACCTTC; CDR3: CASSILDGLNGYTF
V: TRBV2; J: TRBJ2-1; D: -; size: -; DNA: TGTGCCAGCAGTGATGGACTCCCAAGAATCAATGAGCAGTTCTTC; CDR3: CASSDGLPRINEQFF
V: TRBV9; J: TRBJ2-1; D: -; size: -; DNA: TGTGCCAGCAGCCGCATTTTCGGGAGAGGTAATGAGCAGTTCTTC; CDR3: CASSRIFGRGNEQFF
V: TRBV27; J: TRBJ1-1; D: TRBD1; size: once; DNA: TGTGCCAGCAGTTTTACAGGGGTAGGGAACACTGAAGCTTTCTTT; CDR3: CASSFTGVGNTEAFF
V: TRBV4-3; J: TRBJ2-7; D: TRBD2; size: few; DNA: TGCGCCAGCAGCCAAGTTTTAACTCCGGGACTACTTACCTACGAGCAGTACTTC; CDR3: CASSQVLTPGLLTYEQYF
V: TRBV5-6; J: TRBJ1-2; D: -; size: few; DNA: TGTGCCAGCAGCTTGGGGACCGTAGGCTACACCTTC; CDR3: CASSLGTVGYTF
V: TRBV7-8; J: TRBJ2-7; D: -; size: -; DNA: TGTGCCAGCAGCCCCCGGGACCTCACCTACGAGCAGTACTTC; CDR3: CASSPRDLTYEQYF
V: TRBV7-9; J: TRBJ1-1; D: -; size: few; DNA: TGTGCCAGCAGCTTAGTTGTCAGCGGTGTCCAGGCGAACACTGAAGCTTTCTTT; CDR3: CASSLVVSGVQANTEAFF
V: TRBV2; J: TRBJ2-5; D: -; size: few; DNA: TGTGCCAGCAGGAGAGGTCTCGAGACCCAGTACTTC; CDR3: CASRRGLETQYF
V: TRBV6-5; J: TRBJ1-2; D: -; size: -; DNA: TGTGCCAGCAGTAATTATGGCTACACCTTC; CDR3: CASSNYGYTF
V: TRBV6-1; J: TRBJ2-3; D: -; size: few; DNA: TGTGCCAGCAGCGCTAGCACAGATACGCAGTATTTT; CDR3: CASSASTDTQYF
V: TRBV19; J: TRBJ1-5; D: -; size: few; DNA: TGTGCCAGTAGTATAGCGGGAGGACCTGGGGCGCCCCAGCATTTT; CDR3: CASSIAGGPGAPQHF
V: TRBV19; J: TRBJ1-2; D: -; size: once; DNA: TGTGCCAGTAGTATTACGTCTTGGAGCTCCATGGACTATGGCTACACCTTC; CDR3: CASSITSWSSMDYGYTF
V: TRBV9; J: TRBJ1-6; D: -; size: -; DNA: TGTGCCAGCAGCGTAGATGCGAGGGGAGATTCACCCCTCCACTTT; CDR3: CASSVDARGDSPLHF
V: TRBV18; J: TRBJ2-7; D: -; size: -; DNA: TGTGCCAGCTCACCTAGAGGGGCGAACTACGAGCAGTACTTC; CDR3: CASSPRGANYEQYF
V: TRBV19; J: TRBJ2-4; D: -; size: few; DNA: TGTGCCAGTAGTATAGGGGCCCTACAGGGCTCGAAGCCCAAAAACATTCAGTACTTC; CDR3: CASSIGALQGSKPKNIQYF
V: TRBV29-1; J: TRBJ2-1; D: TRBD2; size: few; DNA: TGCAGCGTCTTCGGACTAGCGGTCTACAATGAGCAGTTCTTC; CDR3: CSVFGLAVYNEQFF
V: TRBV7-2; J: TRBJ2-7; D: -; size: few; DNA: TGTGCCAGCAGCTTATATTGGTCTGAGTCCGAGCAGTACTTC; CDR3: CASSLYWSESEQYF
V: TRBV5-1; J: TRBJ2-5; D: TRBD2; size: few; DNA: TGCGCCAGCAGCTTGGCGGTAGCGGGAGCTGGGGAGACCCAGTACTTC; CDR3: CASSLAVAGAGETQYF
V: TRBV27; J: TRBJ2-4; D: -; size: -; DNA: TGTGCCAGCAGAACAGCAGCCGGGAACATTCAGTACTTC; CDR3: CASRTAAGNIQYF
V: TRBV4-2; J: TRBJ2-2; D: -; size: -; DNA: TGTGCCAGCAGCCACCAAGAGATAGTTTCCACCGGGGAGCTGTTTTTT; CDR3: CASSHQEIVSTGELFF
V: TRBV19; J: TRBJ2-7; D: TRBD2; size: -; DNA: TGTGCCAGGGAAGCGGGAGGGCCCGACGAGCAGTACTTC; CDR3: CAREAGGPDEQYF
V: TRBV7-9; J: TRBJ1-2; D: -; size: -; DNA: TGTGCCAGCAGCTTATTGCAGAACTACACCTTC; CDR3: CASSLLQNYTF
V: TRBV5-1; J: TRBJ2-5; D: -; size: few; DNA: TGCGCCAGCAGCTTTTCGGGGGCACTGGTTCAAGAGACCCAGTACTTC; CDR3: CASSFSGALVQETQYF
V: TRBV6-5; J: TRBJ1-5; D: -; size: -; DNA: TGTGCCAGCAGTTACTGGAGCGGGGGGCCACCTACCTTT; CDR3: CASSYWSGGPPTF
V: TRBV18; J: TRBJ1-2; D: -; size: few; DNA: TGTGCCAGCGAAGGGGGGTCGGGCTATGGCTACACCTTC; CDR3: CASEGGSGYGYTF
V: TRBV15; J: TRBJ2-2; D: TRBD2; size: -; DNA: TGTGCCACCAGCTGGACTAGCGGGAGGACGGCCGGGGAGCTGTTTTTT; CDR3: CATSWTSGRTAGELFF
V: TRBV28; J: TRBJ1-5; D: TRBD1; size: few; DNA: TGTGCCAGCTCTTCCGGGACAGCAAATTATCAGCCCCAGCATTTT; CDR3: CASSSGTANYQPQHF
V: TRBV6-1; J: TRBJ1-1; D: -; size: few; DNA: TGTGCCAGCAGTGTCTTAATACACACTTCCCAAGCTTTCTTT; CDR3: CASSVLIHTSQAFF
V: TRBV4-2; J: TRBJ2-5; D: -; size: few; DNA: TGTGCCAGCAGCCAAGATCTCCTGGCGCAAGAGACCCAGTACTTC; CDR3: CASSQDLLAQETQYF
V: TRBV28; J: TRBJ1-2; D: -; size: -; DNA: TGTGCCAGCAGTCTCCCGGGACAACCTAACGGCTACACCTTC; CDR3: CASSLPGQPNGYTF
V: TRBV18; J: TRBJ2-3; D: -; size: -; DNA: TGTGCCAGCTCAAGGCTGGGGGACACAGATACGCAGTATTTT; CDR3: CASSRLGDTDTQYF
V: TRBV15; J: TRBJ2-7; D: -; size: few; DNA: TGTGCCACCAGCAGAGATCCCCAGGGGTGGTCCTACGAGCAGTACTTC; CDR3: CATSRDPQGWSYEQYF
V: TRBV5-1; J: TRBJ2-1; D: TRBD1; size: -; DNA: TGCGCCAGCACCACACCCTGGACAGGGGTGGGCAATGAGCAGTTCTTC; CDR3: CASTTPWTGVGNEQFF